Following are 7 T cell receptor beta chains from one sample sequenced in a study of T cells in Graves' hyperthyroidism and ophthalmopathy. Amplification yielded TCR beta CDR3 regions, with RNA transcripts as the source. TCR CDR3 underwent first-round RT-PCR with the HTBI primer set. Each CDR3 protein gets one entry after TCRdb re-called the multiplex PCR reads with MiXCR. Of around 720,000 distinct CDR3 sequences listed, about a third were seen once; the top ten hold around 32%. Specimen: blood. These receptors all stem from a woman aged 40 to 50 with Graves' hyperthyroidism.

The chain combines TRBV7-8 with TRBJ1-3; D might be TRBD1 (6 bases). The germline gives CDR1 SGHVS, CDR2 FQNEAQ. The CDR3 is 15 amino acids. V lost 5 bases and J 4 bases, leaving 15 bases between the germline ends. The CDR3 region is CASSLPVGAGNTIYF. The DNA of the CDR3 is TGTGCCAGCAGCCTCCCAGTGGGGGCCGGAAACACCATATATTTT.

The rearrangement links TRBV29-1 to TRBJ1-1; TRBD1 might be the D (6 bases). Germline V CDR1 and CDR2: SQVTM, ANQGSEA. V lost 7 bases and J lost 3, with 15 bases in between. The CDR3 consists of 13 residues. The CDR3 sequence is CSGGGGLDTEAFF. The CDR3 DNA is TGCAGCGGTGGGGGGGGGCTCGACACTGAAGCTTTCTTT.

On this clonotype: With a much larger clone just one base away, this may be a read error. V usage is TRBV19 and J usage is TRBJ1-2; unclear D gene. CDR1 and CDR2 (germline): LNHDA, SQIVND (reference sequence). The CDR3 covers 13 residues. CDR3 DNA: TGTGCCTCTAGCGGGAGGGCGGTTTATGGCCACACCTTC. Translation: CASSGRAVYGHTF.

The chain joins TRBV7-2 to TRBJ2-2, with a tentative D call TRBD1 (6 bases). In germline, CDR1 is SGHTA, CDR2 FQGNSA. The V end was cut by 4 bases, the J end by 2 bases, with 11 bases between. The CDR3 spans 15 residues. The CDR3 loop reads CASSSRDKNTGELFF. The CDR3 DNA is TGTGCCAGCAGCTCCCGGGACAAAAACACCGGGGAGCTGTTTTTT.

Ten or more counts support this clonotype. The V gene is TRBV7-2, the J gene TRBJ1-6; no firm D call. The CDR3 has 14 residues. CDR1 is SGHTA and CDR2 is FQGNSA in the germline V gene. The V and J ends lost 4 bases and 5 bases respectively, with 9 bases between them. The CDR3 sequence: CASSSRQNNSPLHF. DNA of the CDR3: TGTGCCAGCAGCTCCCGGCAGAATAATTCACCCCTCCACTTT.

The V and J genes are TRBV4-3 and TRBJ1-5; D perhaps matches TRBD1 (5 bases). Trimming took 4 bases from V and 2 from J, leaving 18 bases between them. This CDR3 contains 17 residues. Germline loops: CDR1 LGHNA, CDR2 YSLEER. The chain's CDR3 is CASSLSRKGVGNQPQHF. The CDR3 bases are TGCGCCAGCAGCCTCTCCCGGAAAGGGGTAGGCAATCAGCCCCAGCATTTT.

Ten or more counts support this clonotype. The rearrangement joins TRBV25-1 to TRBJ1-4, with D perhaps TRBD1 (5 bases). V lost 1 base and J 6 bases, leaving 18 bases between the germline ends. This CDR3 has 17 residues. Germline CDR1 is MGHDK and CDR2 is SYGVNS. CDR3 sequence reads: CASSEFYRSDGDEKLFF. As DNA, the CDR3 is TGTGCCAGCAGTGAATTCTACAGGTCCGACGGTGATGAAAAACTGTTTTTT.